This entry lists 27 T cell receptor beta chains sequenced from one sample in a study of neurological immune-mediated disorders. TCRdb independently ran MiXCR on the 5' RACE reads; one entry per CDR3 protein. The table lists under 40,000 distinct CDR3 sequences, 13% to 15% of them singletons, with roughly a quarter in the top ten. Sequencing was performed on PBMCs. The receptors come from a woman aged 45-65 years with HTLV-1-associated myelopathy (HAM/TSP).

This clonotype has ten or more counts. The CDR3 is CASSLVEGQETQYF. The CDR3 region has the DNA TGTGCCAGCAGCTTAGTGGAGGGACAAGAGACCCAGTACTTC. The rearrangement links TRBV11-2 to TRBJ2-5; possibly TRBD2 for D (6 bases). This CDR3 is built from 14 residues. Germline V CDR1 and CDR2: SGHAT, FQNNGV. Trimming left V 1 base short and J 2 bases short, with 8 bases between.

This clonotype was recorded many times. The V gene is TRBV2, the J gene TRBJ1-6; D is perhaps TRBD1 (5 bases). This CDR3 has 15 residues. CDR1 SNHLY and CDR2 FYNNEI come from the germline V gene. V was trimmed by 6 bases and J by 5 bases, leaving 14 bases between them. The CDR3 here is CASSPLGGDNSPLHF. The CDR3 DNA sequence: TGTGCCAGCAGCCCCCTGGGGGGTGATAATTCACCCCTCCACTTT.

Ten or more counts support this clonotype. The rearrangement links TRBV11-2 to TRBJ1-1; perhaps TRBD1 as D (5 bases). CDR3 size: 14 residues. The germline V gene encodes CDR1 SGHAT and CDR2 FQNNGV. V was clipped by 3 bases and J by 4 bases, with 12 bases between them. DNA for the CDR3: TGTGCCAGCAGCTTTCAGGGTTGGGGCACTGAAGCTTTCTTT. It is translated as CASSFQGWGTEAFF.

This clonotype was recorded at least ten times. The gene calls are TRBV6-1 and TRBJ1-1; D unresolved. CDR1 and CDR2 (germline): MNHNS, SASEGT. Trimming left V 10 bases short and J 7 bases short, with 19 bases between. The CDR3 has 13 residues. The CDR3 DNA follows: TGTGCCACGATGTGGGGAAAGAACGTTGAAGCTTTCTTT. The encoded protein is CATMWGKNVEAFF.

This clonotype occurred many times. The chain couples TRBV7-9 to TRBJ2-7; perhaps TRBD1 as D (6 bases). Germline V gene lookup returns CDR1 SEHNR and CDR2 FQNEAQ (reference sequence). This CDR3 is built from 15 residues. Trimming cost V 5 bases and J 7 bases, with 21 bases left between them. CDR3 loop: CASSLGQTLRPEQYF. The CDR3 DNA follows: TGTGCCAGCAGCCTTGGACAGACTTTACGCCCGGAGCAGTACTTC.

The sample holds many counts of this clonotype. This chain links TRBV5-1 with TRBJ2-6; D is unresolved. CDR1 and CDR2 from the germline V gene are SGHRS and YFSETQ. Trimming stripped 0 bases from V and 4 bases from J, with 8 bases between. This CDR3 region has 15 residues. The CDR3 nucleotides read TGCGCCAGCAGCTTGGGGGTTTCCGGGGCCAACGTCCTGACTTTC. Protein product: CASSLGVSGANVLTF.

Ten or more counts support this clonotype. The rearrangement links TRBV9 to TRBJ2-1; D unresolved. V lost 0 bases and J 8 bases, leaving 15 bases between the germline ends. CDR3 length: 15 residues. Germline lookup yields CDR1 SGDLS and CDR2 YYNGEE. The chain's CDR3 is CASSVDPLPSDEQFF. The CDR3 DNA sequence: TGTGCCAGCAGCGTAGACCCACTCCCAAGCGATGAGCAGTTCTTC.

This clonotype has a count of ten or more. The CDR3 DNA reads TGTGCCAGCTCGTCCCCGGCGGAGGGAGACGAGCAGTACTTC. Its protein product is CASSSPAEGDEQYF. The rearrangement joins TRBV18 to TRBJ2-7; tentatively, D is TRBD2 (6 bases). The CDR3 is made up of 14 amino acids. The germline gives CDR1 KGHSH, CDR2 LQKENI. The V end lost 6 bases, the J end lost 5 bases, and 17 bases lay between the germline ends.

In its sample, this clonotype was seen many times. The V gene is TRBV7-9, the J gene TRBJ1-3; maybe TRBD1 (6 bases). The V gene lost 5 bases and the J gene lost 6 bases, with 20 bases spanning the gap. The CDR3 extends over 16 amino acids. The germline V gene has CDR1 SEHNR and CDR2 FQNEAQ (reference sequence). The DNA of the CDR3 is TGTGCCAGCAGCGACGGTGGGGGCAGGGCTCTAAACACCATATATTTT. Protein: CASSDGGGRALNTIYF. The full variable domain, rest sourced from reference TRBV7-9 and TRBJ1-3, is DTGVSQNPRHKITKRGQNVTFRCDPISEHNRLYWYRQTLGQGPEFLTYFQNEAQLEKSRLLSDRFSAERPKGSFSTLEIQRTEQGDSAMYLCASSDGGGRALNTIYFGEGSWLTVV.

This clonotype was detected many times. The chain has TRBV12-3 or TRBV12-4 and TRBJ1-2; D remains unclear. The V gene lost 6 bases and the J gene lost 2 bases, with 16 bases spanning the gap. This CDR3 contains 15 residues. The CDR3 nucleotides are TGTGCCAGCAGCTTACATCCCGGCACGAACTATGGCTACACCTTC. Residues: CASSLHPGTNYGYTF.

Many counts were recorded for this clonotype. The chain recombines TRBV6-6 with TRBJ1-5; weak D call: TRBD1 (6 bases). This CDR3 region has 14 residues. Trimming took 7 bases from V and 2 from J, leaving 12 bases between them. Per germline, CDR1 MNHNY and CDR2 SVGAGI (reference sequence). This chain's CDR3 is CASKRQDGNQPQHF. The CDR3 DNA reads TGTGCCAGCAAACGACAGGACGGCAATCAGCCCCAGCATTTT.

This rearrangement joins TRBV7-2 to TRBJ1-1, with unresolved D. The CDR3 is 11 residues long. Germline values: CDR1 SGHTA, CDR2 FQGNSA. Trimming left V 5 bases short and J 7 bases short, with 8 bases between. In DNA form, the CDR3 reads TGTGCCAGCAGCGTCAGAGGTGAAGCTTTCTTT. Translating gives CASSVRGEAFF.

This clonotype has at least ten counts. V is TRBV5-1 and J is TRBJ2-5; D is possibly TRBD1 (6 bases). Between the trimmed V and J ends, which lost 1 base and 1 base, there was a span of 11 bases. There are 15 residues in the CDR3. Germline V lookup: CDR1 SGHRS, CDR2 YFSETQ. The CDR3 loop reads CASSLIGQRQETQYF. CDR3 in DNA: TGCGCCAGCAGCTTGATTGGACAGCGCCAAGAGACCCAGTACTTC.

V and J are TRBV28 and TRBJ1-1; TRBD1 might be the D (5 bases). CDR3 length: 15 residues. V lost 1 base to trimming and J lost 0 bases, with 9 bases between them. CDR1 MDHEN and CDR2 SYDVKM come from the germline V gene. CDR3 residues: CASSLYQGVNTEAFF. CDR3 nucleotide sequence: TGTGCCAGCAGTTTATATCAGGGTGTGAACACTGAAGCTTTCTTT.

This sequence joins TRBV29-1 and TRBJ1-1, with 8 bases aligning to TRBD1. This CDR3 spans 14 amino acids. With 6 bases clipped from V and 1 base from J, the junction kept 7 bases outside the gene matches. Per germline, CDR1 SQVTM and CDR2 ANQGSEA. DNA of the CDR3: TGCAGCGTGGAGCCCGGACAGGGGAACACTGAAGCTTTCTTT. Residues: CSVEPGQGNTEAFF.

This clonotype was counted ten times or more. This chain joins TRBV20-1 and TRBJ1-3; D is perhaps TRBD1 (5 bases). CDR3 size: 14 residues. Germline V gene lookup returns CDR1 DFQATT and CDR2 SNEGSKA (reference sequence). The V and J ends lost 6 bases and 0 bases respectively, with 12 bases between them. CDR3 amino acids: CSAADSSSGNTIYF. In DNA, the CDR3 is TGCAGTGCGGCTGACAGCAGCTCTGGAAACACCATATATTTT.

This clonotype was seen many times. The chain couples TRBV6-2 or TRBV6-3 to TRBJ1-5; D is unclear. Looked up from germline, CDR1 is MNHEY and CDR2 is SVGEGT. The CDR3 runs to 14 residues. The germline V and J ends were trimmed by 1 base and 1 base, with 5 bases remaining between them. The CDR3 DNA reads TGTGCCAGCAGTTACTTACAGAGCAATCAGCCCCAGCATTTT. Translating gives CASSYLQSNQPQHF.

Many counts were recorded for this clonotype. The V gene is TRBV20-1, the J gene TRBJ1-1; no firm D call. Germline V gene lookup returns CDR1 DFQATT and CDR2 SNEGSKA (reference sequence). CDR3 size: 15 residues. V dropped 7 bases and J dropped 0 bases, with 18 bases sitting between them. CDR3: CSVSPGRTVNTEAFF. The DNA for the CDR3 is TGCAGTGTTTCACCGGGAAGGACGGTGAACACTGAAGCTTTCTTT.

The rearrangement links TRBV7-2 to TRBJ2-3, with D maybe TRBD2 (6 bases). CDR3 length: 16 amino acids. Germline V CDR1 and CDR2: SGHTA, FQGNSA. V shed 1 base and J shed 1 base, with 12 bases lying between them. This CDR3 reads CASSLGLPGGTDTQYF. DNA of the CDR3: TGTGCCAGCAGCTTAGGGCTCCCGGGGGGCACAGATACGCAGTATTTT.

Note on this clonotype: The junction departs from the called germline gene at one end, perhaps through a read error. The chain uses TRBV24-1 and TRBJ2-3; D unclear. The germline gives CDR1 KGHDR, CDR2 SFDVKD. The CDR3 is made up of 13 amino acids. The CDR3 DNA follows: TGTGCCACAAGTGATAGCTTCACAGATACGCAGTATTTT. This codes for CATSDSFTDTQYF.

This clonotype has at least ten counts. V usage is TRBV6-4 and J usage is TRBJ2-3; maybe TRBD2 (6 bases). The germline V gene has CDR1 MRHNA and CDR2 SNTAGT. This CDR3 contains 15 residues. V was clipped by 0 bases and J by 1 base, with 8 bases between them. In DNA form, the CDR3 reads TGTGCCAGCAGTGACTCGGAGGGAGGCACAGATACGCAGTATTTT. It encodes CASSDSEGGTDTQYF.

This clonotype was detected many times. The chain has TRBV10-3 and TRBJ1-2; 7 positions match TRBD1. The ends lost 3 bases at V and 8 bases at J; junction bases unmatched: 6. The CDR3 contains 13 residues. The germline V gene encodes CDR1 ENHRY and CDR2 SYGVKD. CDR3: CAISDGGGRGYTF. CDR3 DNA sequence: TGTGCCATCAGTGACGGAGGGGGCAGGGGCTACACCTTC.

This clonotype came up a few times. This rearrangement joins TRBV6-4 to TRBJ1-1; possibly TRBD1 for D (5 bases). Germline CDR1 reads MRHNA; CDR2 reads SNTAGT. The V gene lost 5 bases and the J gene lost 1 base, with 8 bases spanning the gap. The CDR3 has 13 amino acids. CDR3 in DNA: TGTGCCAGCAGTAGACAGCCGAACACTGAAGCTTTCTTT. The encoded protein is CASSRQPNTEAFF.

This clonotype was recorded many times. The chain joins TRBV7-9 to TRBJ1-3, with D perhaps TRBD1 (6 bases). CDR1 SEHNR and CDR2 FQNEAQ come from the germline V gene (reference sequence). V dropped 5 bases and J dropped 4 bases, with 12 bases sitting between them. The CDR3 consists of 14 residues. The CDR3 region is CASSPGVDGNTIYF. The CDR3 coding sequence is TGTGCCAGCAGCCCAGGGGTAGACGGAAACACCATATATTTT. Supplemented by reference TRBV7-9 and TRBJ1-3, the full variable domain reads DTGVSQNPRHKITKRGQNVTFRCDPISEHNRLYWYRQTLGQGPEFLTYFQNEAQLEKSRLLSDRFSAERPKGSFSTLEIQRTEQGDSAMYLCASSPGVDGNTIYFGEGSWLTVV.

This clonotype was seen many times. This chain connects TRBV12-3 or TRBV12-4 to TRBJ1-1, with D perhaps matching TRBD1 (5 bases). The CDR3 is 15 residues long. The V and J ends lost 4 bases and 2 bases respectively, with 14 bases between them. The CDR3 region is CASSSRQGVNTEAFF. As DNA, the CDR3 is TGTGCCAGCAGTTCCCGGCAGGGTGTTAACACTGAAGCTTTCTTT.

This chain links TRBV20-1 with TRBJ2-2; 10 bases agree with TRBD2. J was trimmed by 6 bases and V by 2 bases; bases with no gene match: 9. The length of the CDR3 is 16 residues. CDR1 and CDR2 from the germline V gene are DFQATT and SNEGSKA (reference sequence). CDR3 nucleotide sequence: TGCAGTGCTAGAAACCCAGCGGGGGGGATTGCCGGGGAGCTGTTTTTT. Translation gives CSARNPAGGIAGELFF.

This clonotype was detected many times. The chain has TRBV12-3 or TRBV12-4 and TRBJ2-1, with D unresolved. The length of the CDR3 is 16 residues. V was pared by 0 bases and J by 5 bases, with 14 bases between. The CDR3 loop reads CASSLADHGSHNEQFF. The CDR3 bases are TGTGCCAGCAGTTTAGCTGACCACGGAAGCCACAATGAGCAGTTCTTC.